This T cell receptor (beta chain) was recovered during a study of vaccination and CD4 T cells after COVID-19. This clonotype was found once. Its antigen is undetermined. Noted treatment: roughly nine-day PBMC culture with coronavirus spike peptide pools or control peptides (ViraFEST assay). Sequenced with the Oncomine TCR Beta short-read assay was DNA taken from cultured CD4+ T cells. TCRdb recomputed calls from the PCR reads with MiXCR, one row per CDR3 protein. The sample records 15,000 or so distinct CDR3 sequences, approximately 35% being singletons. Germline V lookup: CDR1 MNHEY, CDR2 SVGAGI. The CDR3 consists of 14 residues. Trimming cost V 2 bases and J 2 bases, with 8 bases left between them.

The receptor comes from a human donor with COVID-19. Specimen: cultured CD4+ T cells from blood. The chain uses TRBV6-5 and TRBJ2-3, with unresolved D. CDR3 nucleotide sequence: TGTGCCAGCAGTTACACGAGGTCCACAGATACGCAGTATTTT. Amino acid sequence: CASSYTRSTDTQYF.